This TCR beta chain was retrieved from a study of T cell responses to AZD1222 COVID-19 vaccine. Study-wide results and limits: Seropositivity was recorded at baseline in only 6 or 7 AZD1222 recipients. Targeting of unmutated variant regions was reportedly seen in nearly half of spike-specific TCRs. There were repertoire samples only from the period after the peak T cell response.

Pooled together were second doses at about 4 or about 12 weeks. A remark on this clone: Its matching antigen is unknown.

Trimming removed 6 bases at V and 8 bases at J, with 25 bases between. CDR3 size: 16 residues. Germline V gene sequence: CDR1 SNHLY, CDR2 FYNNEI. Produced via immunoSEQ multiplex PCR; TCRdb's table is partial and in-frame only. The data contain tens of thousands of clones, approximately 87% of them singletons. Source: peripheral blood, taken 28 days after the second AZD1222 dose. The chain is built from TRBV2 and TRBJ2-5, with D possibly matching TRBD2 (8 bases). The TCR sequence derives from an adult who received the AZD1222 COVID-19 vaccine. CDR3 nucleotides: TGTGCCAGCAGCGGGGGGACAGTAGCGGGGAGGGATACCCAGTACTTC. This translates into CASSGGTVAGRDTQYF.